The rows below give T cell receptor beta chains drawn from one sample of a study of T cell responses to AZD1222 COVID-19 vaccine. The method was immunoSEQ multiplex PCR; TCRdb's version includes in-frame clones alone and lacks a portion of them. The sample has roughly 80,000 clones, around 90% seen once. Sequenced here: peripheral blood, sampled on day 0 of AZD1222 vaccination. The receptors originated from an adult in good health. CDR3s include the opening cysteine and the closing phenylalanine or tryptophan. A D gene is named only where the DNA matches it firmly. Clone size is given for some rows only: seen once, a few or many times, or a class if the clone is expanded.

d_gene: -; len: 15; j_gene: TRBJ2-1; abundance: -; v_gene: TRBV2; CDR3aa: CASSEDEVSYNEQFF; CDR3nt: TGTGCCAGCAGTGAAGATGAGGTTTCCTACAATGAGCAGTTCTTC
d_gene: -; len: 16; j_gene: TRBJ2-6; abundance: -; v_gene: TRBV2; CDR3aa: CASRAAGVAGANVLTF; CDR3nt: TGTGCCAGCAGAGCCGCAGGGGTCGCTGGGGCCAACGTCCTGACTTTC
d_gene: TRBD1; len: 12; j_gene: TRBJ1-2; abundance: -; v_gene: TRBV7-2; CDR3aa: CASDRADYGYTF; CDR3nt: TGTGCCAGCGACAGGGCTGACTATGGCTACACCTTC
d_gene: TRBD1; len: 13; j_gene: TRBJ1-5; abundance: -; v_gene: TRBV2; CDR3aa: CASRDREGQPQHF; CDR3nt: TGTGCCAGCAGGGACAGGGAAGGTCAGCCCCAGCATTTT
d_gene: TRBD2; len: 16; j_gene: TRBJ2-1; abundance: -; v_gene: TRBV11-3; CDR3aa: CASSYGTSGGNNEQFF; CDR3nt: TGTGCCAGCAGCTACGGGACTAGCGGGGGCAACAATGAGCAGTTCTTC
d_gene: -; len: 14; j_gene: TRBJ1-2; abundance: -; v_gene: TRBV28; CDR3aa: CASSPGGGDYGYTF; CDR3nt: TGTGCCAGCAGCCCCGGCGGGGGCGACTATGGCTACACCTTC
d_gene: -; len: 12; j_gene: TRBJ1-2; abundance: -; v_gene: TRBV28; CDR3aa: CAIRIGDVGYTF; CDR3nt: TGTGCCATTCGAATAGGAGATGTGGGCTACACCTTC
d_gene: TRBD1; len: 13; j_gene: TRBJ1-2; abundance: -; v_gene: TRBV12-3/TRBV12-4; CDR3aa: CASRPGQGPVYTF; CDR3nt: TGTGCCAGCAGGCCGGGACAGGGTCCAGTCTACACCTTC
d_gene: -; len: 10; j_gene: TRBJ1-2; abundance: -; v_gene: TRBV7-9; CDR3aa: CASSFYGYTF; CDR3nt: TGTGCCAGCAGCTTTTATGGCTACACCTTC
d_gene: TRBD2; len: 16; j_gene: TRBJ2-3; abundance: -; v_gene: TRBV15; CDR3aa: CATSRDGLAKTDTQYF; CDR3nt: TGTGCCACCAGCAGAGACGGACTAGCGAAGACAGATACGCAGTATTTT
d_gene: -; len: 13; j_gene: TRBJ1-1; abundance: -; v_gene: TRBV7-8; CDR3aa: CASSLVSRSEAFF; CDR3nt: TGTGCCAGCAGCTTAGTCTCGCGCTCTGAAGCTTTCTTT
d_gene: -; len: 16; j_gene: TRBJ1-3; abundance: -; v_gene: TRBV3-1/TRBV3-2; CDR3aa: CASSQEAYPSGNTIYF; CDR3nt: TGTGCCAGCAGCCAAGAGGCGTATCCCTCTGGAAACACCATATATTTT
d_gene: TRBD2; len: 16; j_gene: TRBJ2-3; abundance: -; v_gene: TRBV2; CDR3aa: CASRTRTSGNTDTQYF; CDR3nt: TGTGCCAGCAGAACCCGTACTAGCGGGAATACAGATACGCAGTATTTT
d_gene: -; len: 15; j_gene: TRBJ1-5; abundance: -; v_gene: TRBV7-9; CDR3aa: CASSLGARDNQPQHF; CDR3nt: TGTGCCAGCAGCTTAGGGGCCAGGGACAATCAGCCCCAGCATTTT
d_gene: -; len: 16; j_gene: TRBJ1-6; abundance: -; v_gene: TRBV5-4; CDR3aa: CASSLPRQGTNSPLHF; CDR3nt: TGTGCCAGCAGCTTGCCCAGGCAGGGAACGAATTCACCCCTCCACTTT
d_gene: -; len: 16; j_gene: TRBJ2-1; abundance: -; v_gene: TRBV7-9; CDR3aa: CASSLRADYSYNEQFF; CDR3nt: TGTGCCAGCAGCTTGCGTGCAGACTACTCCTACAATGAGCAGTTCTTC
d_gene: -; len: 18; j_gene: TRBJ1-4; abundance: -; v_gene: TRBV5-1; CDR3aa: CASSRMGQGIATNEKLFF; CDR3nt: TGCGCCAGCAGCAGAATGGGGCAAGGGATAGCAACTAATGAAAAACTGTTTTTT
d_gene: -; len: 13; j_gene: TRBJ2-1; abundance: few; v_gene: TRBV24-1; CDR3aa: CATSDFSWVEQFF; CDR3nt: TGTGCCACCAGTGATTTTTCGTGGGTGGAACAGTTCTTC
d_gene: -; len: 15; j_gene: TRBJ2-3; abundance: -; v_gene: TRBV21-1; CDR3aa: CASSKELDFTDTQYF; CDR3nt: TGTGCCAGCAGCAAAGAACTGGATTTCACAGATACGCAGTATTTT
d_gene: -; len: 15; j_gene: TRBJ1-2; abundance: -; v_gene: TRBV29-1; CDR3aa: CSVEDGRHGQGGYTF; CDR3nt: TGCAGCGTTGAAGATGGTAGACATGGCCAGGGTGGCTACACCTTC
d_gene: TRBD1; len: 16; j_gene: TRBJ2-7; abundance: -; v_gene: TRBV18; CDR3aa: CASSLYGQGNLHEQYF; CDR3nt: TGTGCCAGCTCACTATATGGACAGGGGAACTTGCACGAGCAGTACTTC
d_gene: -; len: 11; j_gene: TRBJ1-1; abundance: few; v_gene: TRBV30; CDR3aa: CAWRGNTEAFF; CDR3nt: TGTGCCTGGAGAGGGAACACTGAAGCTTTCTTT
d_gene: -; len: 14; j_gene: TRBJ2-7; abundance: -; v_gene: TRBV29-1; CDR3aa: CSVIERGPEEGQYF; CDR3nt: TGCAGCGTTATTGAAAGGGGGCCGGAGGAGGGGCAGTACTTC
d_gene: -; len: 14; j_gene: TRBJ1-1; abundance: -; v_gene: TRBV6-5; CDR3aa: CASSYRVRNTEAFF; CDR3nt: TGTGCCAGCAGTTACAGGGTCAGGAACACTGAAGCTTTCTTT
d_gene: TRBD1; len: 15; j_gene: TRBJ1-2; abundance: -; v_gene: TRBV7-8; CDR3aa: CASSFTTGGKDGYTF; CDR3nt: TGTGCCAGCAGCTTCACGACAGGGGGCAAAGATGGCTACACCTTC
d_gene: -; len: 12; j_gene: TRBJ1-2; abundance: -; v_gene: TRBV30; CDR3aa: CAWADRSYGYTF; CDR3nt: TGTGCCTGGGCAGATAGGAGCTATGGCTACACCTTC
d_gene: TRBD1; len: 14; j_gene: TRBJ1-1; abundance: -; v_gene: TRBV3-1/TRBV3-2; CDR3aa: CASSLRDRYTEAFF; CDR3nt: TGTGCCAGCAGCCTCCGGGACAGGTACACTGAAGCTTTCTTT
d_gene: -; len: 15; j_gene: TRBJ1-4; abundance: -; v_gene: TRBV18; CDR3aa: CASSPSAATNEKLFF; CDR3nt: TGTGCCAGCTCACCCTCTGCGGCAACTAATGAAAAACTGTTTTTT
d_gene: -; len: 14; j_gene: TRBJ1-1; abundance: -; v_gene: TRBV10-3; CDR3aa: CAISESQGNTEAFF; CDR3nt: TGTGCCATCAGTGAAAGCCAGGGGAACACTGAAGCTTTCTTT
d_gene: -; len: 13; j_gene: TRBJ2-1; abundance: -; v_gene: TRBV11-3; CDR3aa: CASSFDNHNEQFF; CDR3nt: TGTGCCAGCAGCTTCGATAACCACAATGAGCAGTTCTTC
d_gene: -; len: 16; j_gene: TRBJ2-1; abundance: -; v_gene: TRBV4-1; CDR3aa: CASSHHQVSKGDEQFF; CDR3nt: TGCGCCAGCAGCCACCACCAGGTCTCCAAAGGGGATGAGCAGTTCTTC
d_gene: -; len: 16; j_gene: TRBJ1-2; abundance: -; v_gene: TRBV15; CDR3aa: CATSRAGDGGAGGYTF; CDR3nt: TGTGCCACCAGCAGAGCCGGGGACGGAGGTGCTGGTGGCTACACCTTC
d_gene: -; len: 13; j_gene: TRBJ1-2; abundance: -; v_gene: TRBV27; CDR3aa: CASSLRGNYGYTF; CDR3nt: TGTGCCAGCAGTTTACGGGGGAACTATGGCTACACCTTC
d_gene: -; len: 17; j_gene: TRBJ1-6; abundance: -; v_gene: TRBV27; CDR3aa: CASSPTRFDTNNSPLHF; CDR3nt: TGTGCCAGCAGTCCAACCCGATTCGATACCAATAATTCACCCCTCCACTTT
d_gene: TRBD1; len: 16; j_gene: TRBJ2-1; abundance: -; v_gene: TRBV9; CDR3aa: CASSVRGFGPEDEQFF; CDR3nt: TGTGCCAGCAGCGTCAGGGGGTTTGGTCCAGAGGATGAGCAGTTCTTC
d_gene: -; len: 13; j_gene: TRBJ1-2; abundance: -; v_gene: TRBV3-1/TRBV3-2; CDR3aa: CASTLGGNYGYTF; CDR3nt: TGTGCCAGCACCCTCGGGGGTAACTATGGCTACACCTTC
d_gene: -; len: 15; j_gene: TRBJ2-1; abundance: -; v_gene: TRBV27; CDR3aa: CASSFGTNSYNEQFF; CDR3nt: TGTGCCAGCAGTTTCGGGACCAATTCCTACAATGAGCAGTTCTTC
d_gene: -; len: 16; j_gene: TRBJ2-5; abundance: -; v_gene: TRBV6-2/TRBV6-3; CDR3aa: CASSGGTGLRRETQYF; CDR3nt: TGTGCCAGCAGTGGTGGCACGGGGCTACGAAGAGAGACCCAGTACTTC
d_gene: TRBD2; len: 17; j_gene: TRBJ2-2; abundance: -; v_gene: TRBV9; CDR3aa: CASSGRGGDPNTGELFF; CDR3nt: TGTGCCAGCAGCGGCCGCGGGGGGGACCCGAACACCGGGGAGCTGTTTTTT
d_gene: TRBD1; len: 15; j_gene: TRBJ1-2; abundance: -; v_gene: TRBV5-1; CDR3aa: CASSPDRSSYYGYTF; CDR3nt: TGCGCCAGCAGCCCGGACAGGTCGTCATATTATGGCTACACCTTC
d_gene: -; len: 15; j_gene: TRBJ1-1; abundance: -; v_gene: TRBV7-8; CDR3aa: CASSLRGQLDTEAFF; CDR3nt: TGTGCCAGCAGCTTACGTGGACAGTTGGACACTGAAGCTTTCTTT